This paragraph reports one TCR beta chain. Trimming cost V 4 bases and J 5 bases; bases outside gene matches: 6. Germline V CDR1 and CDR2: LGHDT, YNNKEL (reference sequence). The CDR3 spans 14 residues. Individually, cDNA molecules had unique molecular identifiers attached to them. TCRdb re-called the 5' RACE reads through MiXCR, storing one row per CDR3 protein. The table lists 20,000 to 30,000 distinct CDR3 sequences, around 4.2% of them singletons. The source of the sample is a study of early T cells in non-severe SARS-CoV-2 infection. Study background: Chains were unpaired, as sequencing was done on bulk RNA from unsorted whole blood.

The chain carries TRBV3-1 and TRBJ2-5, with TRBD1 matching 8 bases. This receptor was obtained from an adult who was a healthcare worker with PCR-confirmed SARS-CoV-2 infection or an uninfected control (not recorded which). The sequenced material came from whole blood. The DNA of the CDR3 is TGTGCCAGCAGCCCGGACAGGGATGGGGAGACCCAGTACTTC. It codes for CASSPDRDGETQYF.